Each of the 25 T cell receptor beta chains below was sequenced from the same sample in a study of T-cell memory formation after mild COVID-19. MiXCR was run by TCRdb on the 5' RACE reads, yielding one entry per CDR3 protein. The table includes 390,000 or so distinct CDR3 sequences, about a sixth detected once. Source material: PBMCs or a T cell subset sorted from them (not recorded which). These receptors were obtained from a man aged 18 to 29 who had mild COVID-19 (a few samples of this study predate the infection). Cell type and time point are not known.

This clonotype was recorded a few times. The genes are TRBV7-3 and TRBJ1-3; 8 bases align to TRBD1. The V gene end was trimmed by 2 bases and the J gene end by 0 bases; junction bases not matched to a gene: 3. CDR1 is SGHTA, CDR2 FQGTGA, per germline. The CDR3 is made up of 16 amino acids. CDR3 residues: CASSLGTGSSGNTIYF. The CDR3 DNA reads as TGTGCCAGCAGCTTAGGGACAGGATCCTCTGGAAACACCATATATTTT.

CDR3 sequence: CASSLDTFGTGERWRAKNIQYF. The CDR3 DNA reads TGTGCCAGCAGCTTAGATACTTTTGGGACAGGGGAGAGGTGGCGAGCCAAAAACATTCAGTACTTC. This chain connects TRBV11-2 to TRBJ2-4, with 10 bases matching TRBD1. The germline CDR1 and CDR2 sequences are SGHAT and FQNNGV. The CDR3 has 22 amino acids. Losses at the gene ends were 0 bases for V and 0 bases for J; bases not matched to a gene: 17.

V and J are TRBV6-5 and TRBJ2-7; 8 bases match TRBD1. Per the germline V gene, CDR1 is MNHEY and CDR2 is SVGAGI. The CDR3 length is 14 residues. After removal of 6 bases from V and 6 bases from J, the junction contained 10 bases not matched to a gene. CDR3 sequence (DNA): TGTGCCAGCAGGCCCGAGGTCAGGGGGCCCGAGCAGTACGTC. Amino acid sequence: CASRPEVRGPEQYV.

This clonotype was seen only a few times. The gene calls are TRBV7-9 and TRBJ2-3; tentatively, D is TRBD1 (5 bases). V lost 5 bases and J lost 4, with 10 bases in between. This CDR3 has 13 amino acids. Germline-derived CDR1 and CDR2 are SEHNR and FQNEAQ (reference sequence). CDR3 amino acids: CASSRRESDTQYF. The CDR3 region has the DNA TGTGCCAGCAGCCGCAGGGAATCAGATACGCAGTATTTT.

This clonotype was counted only a few times. The chain joins TRBV28 to TRBJ1-5; TRBD1 matches 9 bases. Germline V CDR1 and CDR2: MDHEN, SYDVKM. This CDR3 has 15 amino acids. V trimming: 4 bases; J trimming: 4 bases; junction bases outside the gene matches: 5. This CDR3 reads CASSSLDRGNQPQHF. The CDR3, as DNA: TGTGCCAGCAGTTCTTTAGACAGGGGGAATCAGCCCCAGCATTTT.

The chain employs TRBV7-9 and TRBJ1-1; D is ambiguous. The length of the CDR3 is 15 residues. Germline V gives CDR1 SEHNR, CDR2 FQNEAQ (reference sequence). V gave up 0 bases and J gave up 1 base, with 9 bases separating them. The CDR3 nucleotides are TGTGCCAGCAGCTTAGCCAGAGGTTGGAACACTGAAGCTTTCTTT. Its protein product is CASSLARGWNTEAFF.

A few counts support this clonotype. The chain links TRBV7-2 to TRBJ2-1; D is uncertain. Germline V gives CDR1 SGHTA, CDR2 FQGNSA. The CDR3 has 12 residues. V dropped 4 bases and J dropped 10 bases, with 11 bases sitting between them. The chain's CDR3 is CASSSLVGEQFF. The CDR3 bases are TGTGCCAGCAGCTCGTTAGTAGGGGAGCAGTTCTTC.

This clonotype was counted a single time. The chain is built from TRBV5-6 and TRBJ1-2; D uncertain. This CDR3 contains 12 residues. The germline CDR1 and CDR2 sequences are SGHDT and YYEEEE. The ends were cut back, 4 bases at V and 2 bases at J, with 6 bases in the middle. CDR3 nucleotides: TGTGCCAGCAGCCTGCTGAACTATGGCTACACCTTC. Translation gives CASSLLNYGYTF.

The chain combines TRBV5-1 with TRBJ1-5, with unresolved D. This CDR3 comprises 14 residues. Trimming took off 2 bases at V and 4 bases at J, with 10 bases between the two ends. Germline loops: CDR1 SGHRS, CDR2 YFSETQ. The chain's CDR3 is CASSFGQDNQPQHF. CDR3 bases: TGCGCCAGCAGCTTCGGCCAGGATAATCAGCCCCAGCATTTT.

This clonotype was counted between two and nine times. The V and J genes are TRBV20-1 and TRBJ2-3, with D possibly TRBD1 on 5 matching bases. CDR3 size: 11 residues. V was cut by 6 bases and J by 6 bases, with 10 bases left in between. CDR1 DFQATT and CDR2 SNEGSKA come from the germline V gene (reference sequence). DNA of the CDR3: TGCAGTGCCAGGGTGTTTGATACGCAGTATTTT. Its translation is CSARVFDTQYF.

The chain couples TRBV29-1 to TRBJ2-7, with D unresolved. Trimming pared 3 bases from V and 3 bases from J, leaving 9 bases between. From germline, CDR1 is SQVTM and CDR2 ANQGSEA. The CDR3 has 12 amino acids. The CDR3: CSVESENYEQYV. The CDR3 DNA is TGCAGCGTTGAGTCGGAAAACTACGAGCAGTACGTC.

This clonotype was seen only a few times. The V call is TRBV6-5, the J call TRBJ2-5, with unresolved D. Per the germline V gene, CDR1 is MNHEY and CDR2 is SVGAGI. The length of the CDR3 is 13 residues. With 6 bases removed from V and 7 bases from J, the gap between germline ends came to 15 bases. The CDR3 protein is CASSATPPGTQYF. Written as DNA, the CDR3 is TGTGCCAGCAGCGCCACTCCCCCTGGGACCCAGTACTTC.

The chain has TRBV6-6 and TRBJ2-5, with D maybe TRBD2 (7 bases). The ends were cut back, 7 bases at V and 5 bases at J, with 20 bases in the middle. Looked up from germline, CDR1 is MNHNY and CDR2 is SVGAGI (reference sequence). This CDR3 has 15 residues. CDR3 coding DNA: TGTGCCAGCACCCAACGGGGGGCGGAAGGGGAGACCCAGTACTTC. Protein: CASTQRGAEGETQYF.

The rearrangement joins TRBV18 to TRBJ2-1, with D unresolved. V lost 4 bases and J 10 bases, leaving 14 bases between the germline ends. The CDR3 runs to 13 residues. CDR1 is KGHSH and CDR2 is LQKENI in the germline V gene. For the CDR3, the DNA is TGTGCCAGCTCACGGAACAAGCGTGACGAGCAGTTCTTC. Translating it yields CASSRNKRDEQFF.

CDR3 sequence: CASSPGGLSGDTQYF. CDR3 sequence (DNA): TGCGCCAGCAGCCCTGGGGGGCTTTCGGGAGATACGCAGTATTTT. This chain joins TRBV4-3 and TRBJ2-3; possibly TRBD1 or TRBD2 for D (6 bases each). Germline lookup yields CDR1 LGHNA and CDR2 YSLEER. This CDR3 is built from 15 residues. V lost 4 bases and J lost 5, with 16 bases in between.

A few counts support this clonotype. The rearrangement joins TRBV12-3 or TRBV12-4 to TRBJ2-2; TRBD2 matches 9 bases. The CDR3 is made up of 17 amino acids. V was pared by 10 bases and J by 5 bases, with 17 bases of the junction left unmatched. For the CDR3, the DNA is TGTGCCATCGCCGGGACGAAAGGGCTAGCGGGAACCGGGGAGCTGTTTTTT. It translates to CAIAGTKGLAGTGELFF.

This clonotype was observed a few times. The V gene is TRBV4-3, the J gene TRBJ2-5, with 13 bases that match TRBD2. In germline, CDR1 is LGHNA, CDR2 YSLEER. This CDR3 is built from 19 residues. Unmatched junction bases numbered 18, after V lost 10 bases and J lost 1 base. CDR3 in amino acids: CATGYGTSGADRPQETQYF. The CDR3 coding sequence is TGCGCCACCGGCTATGGGACTAGCGGGGCAGACAGACCCCAAGAGACCCAGTACTTC.

This clonotype was recorded at least ten times. The chain combines TRBV7-6 with TRBJ2-1; tentatively, D is TRBD1 (6 bases). Germline loops: CDR1 SGHVS, CDR2 FNYEAQ. The CDR3 sequence is 15 residues long. V was shortened by 4 bases and J by 0 bases, with 10 bases between the two germline ends. For the CDR3, the DNA is TGTGCCAGCAGCTCGCAGGGGAGCTCCTACAATGAGCAGTTCTTC. Translation gives CASSSQGSSYNEQFF.

Comments on this clonotype: Here the CDR3 omits its conserved ending phenylalanine or tryptophan, so a read error is the likely source. The chain uses TRBV7-2 and TRBJ2-3, with 9 nucleotides matching TRBD2. Germline V CDR1 and CDR2: SGHTA, FQGNSA. Trimming at V came to 5 bases and at J to 5 bases, leaving 11 bases not matched to a gene. The CDR3 is 16 residues long. CDR3 amino acids: CASSPGGLAGLDTQYL. The CDR3 bases are TGTGCCAGCAGCCCCGGCGGGCTAGCGGGACTAGATACGCAGTATCTA.

This chain connects TRBV4-1 to TRBJ2-7; D is ambiguous. The germline CDR1 and CDR2 sequences are MGHRA and YSYEKL. The CDR3 is 14 residues long. V shed 1 base and J shed 2 bases, with 9 bases lying between them. The CDR3 is CASSQGTWTYEQYV. The CDR3 DNA reads as TGCGCCAGCAGCCAAGGTACCTGGACCTACGAGCAGTACGTC.

This rearrangement joins TRBV5-1 to TRBJ2-1; the D gene is possibly TRBD2 (5 bases). The germline CDR1 and CDR2 sequences are SGHRS and YFSETQ. This CDR3 spans 16 amino acids. V lost 1 base to trimming and J lost 5 bases, with 16 bases between them. Here the CDR3 DNA reads TGCGCCAGCAGCTTGCCGACTGGCGGGTCCCACAATGAGCAGTTCTTC. It encodes CASSLPTGGSHNEQFF.

This chain connects TRBV5-1 to TRBJ2-3, with TRBD2 matching 8 bases. CDR1 is SGHRS and CDR2 is YFSETQ in the germline V gene. This CDR3 spans 14 amino acids. With V trimmed by 4 bases and J by 2 bases, 3 bases remained unmatched. The CDR3 loop is CASSSGGVTDTQYF. CDR3 sequence (DNA): TGCGCCAGCAGCAGCGGGGGAGTCACAGATACGCAGTATTTT.

The chain links TRBV10-3 to TRBJ1-5; the D gene is possibly TRBD1 (6 bases). This CDR3 has 16 residues. Germline CDR1 is ENHRY and CDR2 is SYGVKD. Trimming removed 2 bases at V and 0 bases at J, with 11 bases between. CDR3 DNA sequence: TGTGCCATCAGTGAGCGACGGACAGCTAGCAATCAGCCCCAGCATTTT. Protein sequence: CAISERRTASNQPQHF.

The chain carries TRBV4-1 and TRBJ1-5, with D possibly being TRBD1 (6 bases). V gave up 4 bases and J gave up 3 bases, with 13 bases separating them. This CDR3 comprises 15 residues. CDR1 and CDR2 (germline): MGHRA, YSYEKL. DNA of the CDR3: TGCGCCAGCAGCCCCATAGGGACAAACAATCAGCCCCAGCATTTT. As protein: CASSPIGTNNQPQHF.

This clonotype was counted a few times. The chain is built from TRBV29-1 and TRBJ2-5, with D possibly being TRBD1 or TRBD2 (7 bases each). The CDR3 is made up of 13 amino acids. V shed 7 bases and J shed 9 bases, with 21 bases lying between them. Germline assignment: CDR1 SQVTM and CDR2 ANQGSEA. CDR3 sequence (DNA): TGCAGCGGAGGACCCGACAGGGCGGGGGCCCAGTACTTC. It codes for CSGGPDRAGAQYF.